The TCR beta chain described here comes from a study of OX40 agonist ivuxolimab in advanced cancers. Study context: All patients had ivuxolimab intravenously every 2 weeks at 0.01 to 10 mg/kg. Findings and caveats of the study: Individuals who were partial responders at 0.1-3.0 mg/kg had clonal expansion that ranked among the lowest.

As regards this clone: Its antigen is not identified.

The method was immunoSEQ multiplex PCR; TCRdb's version includes in-frame clones alone and lacks a portion of them. The sample shows some 28,000 clones, 86% of them seen only once. The V gene lost 3 bases and the J gene lost 0 bases, with 6 bases spanning the gap. Germline assignment: CDR1 SGHNT and CDR2 YENEEA. This CDR3 comprises 13 residues. Here the sequenced sample was CD4+ or CD8+ T cells sorted from blood, taken in a trial of the OX40 agonist ivuxolimab. V is TRBV11-3 and J is TRBJ2-7; no firm D call. The sequence derives from an adult with an advanced solid tumor such as melanoma, head and neck, liver or kidney cancer. The CDR3 DNA is TGTGCCAGCAGCTTTCGGCCCTCCTACGAGCAGTACTTC. It codes for CASSFRPSYEQYF.